This T cell receptor (beta chain) was captured in a study of T cells in Graves' hyperthyroidism and ophthalmopathy. TCR beta CDR3 regions were amplified from RNA. Primed by the HTBI set, a first-round RT-PCR was run on the TCR CDR3. MiXCR was run by TCRdb on the multiplex PCR reads, yielding one entry per CDR3 protein. The table has under 300,000 distinct CDR3 sequences, roughly an eighth seen once. This clonotype was seen more than once but under ten times. It may be a read error: a sequence one base away is much more abundant. The CDR3 has 17 amino acids. Deletions cut 2 bases from V and 5 bases from J, with 18 bases between. Germline CDR1 KGHDR, CDR2 SFDVKD.

Input material: blood. The chain combines TRBV24-1 with TRBJ1-5; no reliable D call. The clonotype was recovered from a woman aged 40 to 49 with Graves' hyperthyroidism. CDR3 region: CATSDSDSSLKDQPQHF. The DNA of the CDR3 is TGTGCCACCAGTGATTCGGATTCGAGTCTTAAGGATCAGCCCCAGCATTTT.